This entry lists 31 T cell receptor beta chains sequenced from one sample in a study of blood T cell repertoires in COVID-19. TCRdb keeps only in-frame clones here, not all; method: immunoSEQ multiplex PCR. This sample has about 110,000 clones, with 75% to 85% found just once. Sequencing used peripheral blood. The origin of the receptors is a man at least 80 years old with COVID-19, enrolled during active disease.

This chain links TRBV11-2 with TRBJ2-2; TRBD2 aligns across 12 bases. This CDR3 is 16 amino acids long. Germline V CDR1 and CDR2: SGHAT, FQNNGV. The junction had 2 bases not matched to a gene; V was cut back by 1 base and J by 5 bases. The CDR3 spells CASSLVLAGGTGELFF. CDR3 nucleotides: TGTGCCAGCAGCTTAGTGCTAGCGGGAGGGACCGGGGAGCTGTTTTTT.

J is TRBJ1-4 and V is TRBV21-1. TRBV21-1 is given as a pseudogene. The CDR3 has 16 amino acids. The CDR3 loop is CASTGHESETNEKLFF. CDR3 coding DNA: TGTGCCAGCACGGGTCACGAATCAGAGACTAATGAAAAACTGTTTTTT.

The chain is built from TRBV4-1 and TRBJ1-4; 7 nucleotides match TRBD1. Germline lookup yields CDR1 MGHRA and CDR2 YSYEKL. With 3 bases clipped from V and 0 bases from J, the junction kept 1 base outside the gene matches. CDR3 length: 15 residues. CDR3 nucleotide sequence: TGCGCCAGCAGCCAGACAGGGACAACTAATGAAAAACTGTTTTTT. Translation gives CASSQTGTTNEKLFF.

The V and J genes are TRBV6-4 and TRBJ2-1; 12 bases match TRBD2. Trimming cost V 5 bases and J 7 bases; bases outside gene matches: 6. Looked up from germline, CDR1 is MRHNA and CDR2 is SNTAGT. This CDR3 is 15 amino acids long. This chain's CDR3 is CASSRTSGNLNEQFF. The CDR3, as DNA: TGTGCCAGCAGTCGGACTAGCGGGAATTTGAATGAGCAGTTCTTC.

CDR3 loop: CASSLSGRGNQPQHF. Written as DNA, the CDR3 is TGTGCCAGCAGTTTATCTGGGAGGGGCAATCAGCCCCAGCATTTT. The gene calls are TRBV27 and TRBJ1-5; D gene ambiguous. This CDR3 spans 15 amino acids. Trimming left V 0 bases short and J 2 bases short, with 8 bases between. Germline CDR1 and CDR2: MNHEY and SMNVEV (reference sequence).

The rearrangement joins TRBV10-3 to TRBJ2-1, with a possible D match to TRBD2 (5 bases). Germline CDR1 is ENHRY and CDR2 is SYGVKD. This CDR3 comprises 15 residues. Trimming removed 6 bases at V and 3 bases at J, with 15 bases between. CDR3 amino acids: CAIRTDERSYNEQFF. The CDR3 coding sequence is TGTGCCATCAGAACGGACGAGCGGAGCTACAATGAGCAGTTCTTC.

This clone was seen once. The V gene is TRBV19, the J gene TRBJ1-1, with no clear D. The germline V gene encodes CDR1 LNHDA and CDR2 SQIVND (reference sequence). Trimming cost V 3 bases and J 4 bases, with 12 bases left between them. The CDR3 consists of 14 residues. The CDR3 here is CASSIRGRSTEAFF. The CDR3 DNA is TGTGCCAGTAGTATCCGGGGTCGGAGCACTGAAGCTTTCTTT.

DNA for the CDR3: TGCGCCAGCCACTATACCGCCGGGATGAACACTGAAGCTTTCTTT. It yields the protein CASHYTAGMNTEAFF. The chain employs TRBV5-1 and TRBJ1-1; D unclear. The CDR3 is made up of 15 amino acids. Trimming pared 7 bases from V and 0 bases from J, leaving 16 bases between. Looked up from germline, CDR1 is SGHRS and CDR2 is YFSETQ.

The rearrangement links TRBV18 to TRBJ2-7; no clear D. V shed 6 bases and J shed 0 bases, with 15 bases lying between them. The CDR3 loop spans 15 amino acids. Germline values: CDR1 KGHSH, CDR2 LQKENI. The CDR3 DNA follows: TGTGCCAGCTCCGAAGGCCAGGCCAGCTCCTACGAGCAGTACTTC. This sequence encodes CASSEGQASSYEQYF.

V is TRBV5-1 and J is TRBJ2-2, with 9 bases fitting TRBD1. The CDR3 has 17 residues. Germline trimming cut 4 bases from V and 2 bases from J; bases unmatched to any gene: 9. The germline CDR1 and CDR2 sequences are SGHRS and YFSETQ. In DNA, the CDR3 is TGCGCCAGCAGCATTCCCCCGGGACAGGGAAACACCGGGGAGCTGTTTTTT. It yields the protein CASSIPPGQGNTGELFF.

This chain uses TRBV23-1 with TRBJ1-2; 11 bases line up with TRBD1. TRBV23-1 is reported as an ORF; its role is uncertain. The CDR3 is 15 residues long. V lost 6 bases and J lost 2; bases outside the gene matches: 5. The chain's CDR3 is CASRPRDRGNYGYTF. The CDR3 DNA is TGCGCCAGCAGACCCCGGGACAGGGGGAACTATGGCTACACCTTC.

CDR3: CASSYVLGDTISNQPQHF. CDR3 nucleotides: TGTGCCAGCAGTTATGTCCTCGGGGACACTATTAGCAATCAGCCCCAGCATTTT. The chain combines TRBV6-2 or TRBV6-3 with TRBJ1-5; tentative D call: TRBD1 (6 bases). Germline values: CDR1 MNHEY, CDR2 SVGEGT. The CDR3 runs 18 residues. V was cut by 3 bases and J by 0 bases, with 18 bases left in between.

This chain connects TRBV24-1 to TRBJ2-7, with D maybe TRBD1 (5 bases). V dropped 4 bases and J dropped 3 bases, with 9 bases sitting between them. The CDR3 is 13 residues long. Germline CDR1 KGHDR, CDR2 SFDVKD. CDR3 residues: CATSEGAIYEQYF. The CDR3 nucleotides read TGTGCCACCAGTGAAGGGGCGATCTACGAGCAGTACTTC.

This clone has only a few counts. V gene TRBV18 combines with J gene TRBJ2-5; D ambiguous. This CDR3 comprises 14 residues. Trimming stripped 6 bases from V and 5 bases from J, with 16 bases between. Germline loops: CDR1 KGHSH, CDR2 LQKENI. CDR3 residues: CASSASGPWETQYF. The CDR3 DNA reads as TGTGCCAGCTCTGCGTCTGGGCCGTGGGAGACCCAGTACTTC. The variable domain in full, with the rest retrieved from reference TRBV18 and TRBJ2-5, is NAGVMQNPRHLVRRRGQEARLRCSPMKGHSHVYWYRQLPEEGLKFMVYLQKENIIDESGMPKERFSAEFPKEGPSILRIQQVVRGDSAAYFCASSASGPWETQYFGPGTRLLVL.

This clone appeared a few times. CDR3 amino acids: CASSRQASGANVLTF. The CDR3 DNA reads TGTGCCAGCTCACGTCAGGCTTCCGGGGCCAACGTCCTGACTTTC. This chain uses TRBV18 with TRBJ2-6; D call uncertain. V was clipped by 4 bases and J by 4 bases, with 11 bases between them. The germline gives CDR1 KGHSH, CDR2 LQKENI. The CDR3 consists of 15 residues.

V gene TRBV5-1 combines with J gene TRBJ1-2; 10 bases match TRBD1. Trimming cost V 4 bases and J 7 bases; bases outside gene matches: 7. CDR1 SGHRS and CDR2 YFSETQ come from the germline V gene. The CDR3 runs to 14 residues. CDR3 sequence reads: CASSLDRGLSGYTF. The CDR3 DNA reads TGCGCCAGCAGCCTCGACAGGGGGCTTAGTGGCTACACCTTC.

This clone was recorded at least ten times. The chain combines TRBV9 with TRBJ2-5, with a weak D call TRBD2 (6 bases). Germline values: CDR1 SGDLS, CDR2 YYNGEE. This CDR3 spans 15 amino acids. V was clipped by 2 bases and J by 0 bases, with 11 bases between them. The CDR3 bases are TGTGCCAGCAGCGTTGGGGCGGGGCACCAAGAGACCCAGTACTTC. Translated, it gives CASSVGAGHQETQYF.

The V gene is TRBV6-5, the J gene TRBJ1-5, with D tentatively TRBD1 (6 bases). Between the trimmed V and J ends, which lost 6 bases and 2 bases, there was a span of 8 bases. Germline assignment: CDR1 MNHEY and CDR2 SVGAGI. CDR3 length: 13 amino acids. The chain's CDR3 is CASRDRGNQPQHF. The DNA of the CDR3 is TGTGCCAGCAGGGACAGAGGCAATCAGCCCCAGCATTTT.

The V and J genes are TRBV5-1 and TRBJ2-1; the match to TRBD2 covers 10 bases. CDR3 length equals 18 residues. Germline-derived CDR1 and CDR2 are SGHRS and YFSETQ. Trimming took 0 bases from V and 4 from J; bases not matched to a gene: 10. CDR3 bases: TGCGCCAGCAGCTTGGACCCTAGCGGGGGATCGATGTACAATGAGCAGTTCTTC. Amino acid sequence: CASSLDPSGGSMYNEQFF. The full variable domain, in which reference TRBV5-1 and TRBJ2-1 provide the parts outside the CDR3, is KAGVTQTPRYLIKTRGQQVTLSCSPISGHRSVSWYQQTPGQGLQFLFEYFSETQRNKGNFPGRFSGRQFSNSRSEMNVSTLELGDSALYLCASSLDPSGGSMYNEQFFGPGTRLTVL.

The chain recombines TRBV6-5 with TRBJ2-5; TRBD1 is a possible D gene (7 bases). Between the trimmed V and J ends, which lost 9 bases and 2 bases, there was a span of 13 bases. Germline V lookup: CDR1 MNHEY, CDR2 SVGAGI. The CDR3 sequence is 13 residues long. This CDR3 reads CARRQGGQETQYF. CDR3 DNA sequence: TGTGCCAGAAGACAGGGAGGACAAGAGACCCAGTACTTC.

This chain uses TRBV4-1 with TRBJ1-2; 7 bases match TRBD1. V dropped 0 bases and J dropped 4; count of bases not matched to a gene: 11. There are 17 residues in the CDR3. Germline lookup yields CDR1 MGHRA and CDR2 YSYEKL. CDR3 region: CASSQDFGGTAVYGYTF. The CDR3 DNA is TGCGCCAGCAGCCAAGATTTTGGAGGGACAGCAGTCTATGGCTACACCTTC.

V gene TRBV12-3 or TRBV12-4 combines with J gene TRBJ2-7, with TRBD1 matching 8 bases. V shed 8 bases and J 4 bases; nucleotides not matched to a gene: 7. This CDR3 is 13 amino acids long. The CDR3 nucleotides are TGTGCCAGCCCCCCCCGGACAGGGTACGAGCAGTACTTC. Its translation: CASPPRTGYEQYF.

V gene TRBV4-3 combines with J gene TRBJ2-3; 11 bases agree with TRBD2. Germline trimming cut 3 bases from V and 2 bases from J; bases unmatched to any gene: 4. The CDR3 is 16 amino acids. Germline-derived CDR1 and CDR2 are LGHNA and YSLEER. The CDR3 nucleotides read TGCGCCAGCAGCCAGGGACTAGCGGACAACACAGATACGCAGTATTTT. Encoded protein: CASSQGLADNTDTQYF.

CDR3 residues: CASSQLGQGNEKLFF. In DNA form, the CDR3 reads TGTGCCAGCAGCCAATTGGGACAGGGGAATGAAAAACTGTTTTTT. V gene TRBV7-2 combines with J gene TRBJ1-4; TRBD1 aligns across 10 bases. The CDR3 extends over 15 amino acids. Germline V gene sequence: CDR1 SGHTA, CDR2 FQGNSA. V trimming: 5 bases; J trimming: 5 bases; junction bases outside the gene matches: 5. Full variable domain (missing parts from reference TRBV7-2 and TRBJ1-4): GAGVSQSPSNKVTEKGKDVELRCDPISGHTALYWYRQSLGQGLEFLIYFQGNSAPDKSGLPSDRFSAERTGGSVSTLTIQRTQQEDSAVYLCASSQLGQGNEKLFFGSGTQLSVL.

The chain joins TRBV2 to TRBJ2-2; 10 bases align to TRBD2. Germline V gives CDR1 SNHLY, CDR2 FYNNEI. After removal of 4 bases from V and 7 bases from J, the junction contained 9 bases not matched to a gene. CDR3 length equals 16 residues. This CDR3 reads CASSGDSGRPLGELFF. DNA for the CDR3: TGTGCCAGCAGTGGTGATAGCGGGAGGCCCCTCGGGGAGCTGTTTTTT.

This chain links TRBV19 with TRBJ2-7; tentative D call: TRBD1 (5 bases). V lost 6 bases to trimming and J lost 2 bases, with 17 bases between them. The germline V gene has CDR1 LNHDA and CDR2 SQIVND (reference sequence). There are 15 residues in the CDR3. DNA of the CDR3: TGTGCCAGTAGACCTGGGGCAGGGCGAGCCTACGAGCAGTACTTC. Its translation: CASRPGAGRAYEQYF.

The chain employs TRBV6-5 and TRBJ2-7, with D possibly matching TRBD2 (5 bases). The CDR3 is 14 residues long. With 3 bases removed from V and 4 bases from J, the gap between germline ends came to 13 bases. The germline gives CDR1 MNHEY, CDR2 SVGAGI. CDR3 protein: CASSYRGMRYEQYF. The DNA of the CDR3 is TGTGCCAGCAGTTATCGGGGTATGAGGTACGAGCAGTACTTC.

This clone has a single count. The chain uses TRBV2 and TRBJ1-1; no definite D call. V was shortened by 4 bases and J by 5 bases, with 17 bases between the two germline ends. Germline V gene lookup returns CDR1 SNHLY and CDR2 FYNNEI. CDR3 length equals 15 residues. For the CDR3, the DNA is TGTGCCAGCAGTGCCACGGGAGGGATGGGAACTGAAGCTTTCTTT. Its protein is CASSATGGMGTEAFF.

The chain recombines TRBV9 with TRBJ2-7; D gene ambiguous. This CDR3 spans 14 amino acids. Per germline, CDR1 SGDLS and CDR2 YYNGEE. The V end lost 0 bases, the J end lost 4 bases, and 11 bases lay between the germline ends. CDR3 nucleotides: TGTGCCAGCAGCGTAGGGCACACGACATACGAGCAGTACTTC. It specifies CASSVGHTTYEQYF.

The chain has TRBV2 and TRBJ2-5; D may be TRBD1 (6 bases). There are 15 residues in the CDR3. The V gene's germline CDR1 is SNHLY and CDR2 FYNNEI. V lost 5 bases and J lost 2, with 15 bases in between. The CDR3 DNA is TGTGCCAGCAGTCGTTTCTCGACAGGTCAAGAGACCCAGTACTTC. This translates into CASSRFSTGQETQYF. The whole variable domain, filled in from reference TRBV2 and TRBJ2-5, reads EPEVTQTPSHQVTQMGQEVILRCVPISNHLYFYWYRQILGQKVEFLVSFYNNEISEKSEIFDDQFSVERPDGSNFTLKIRSTKLEDSAMYFCASSRFSTGQETQYFGPGTRLLVL.

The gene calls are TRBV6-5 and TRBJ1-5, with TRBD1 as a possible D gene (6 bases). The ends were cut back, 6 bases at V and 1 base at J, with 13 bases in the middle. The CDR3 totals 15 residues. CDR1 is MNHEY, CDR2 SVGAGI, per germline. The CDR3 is CASRPRGWSNQPQHF. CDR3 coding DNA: TGTGCCAGCAGGCCCAGGGGTTGGAGCAATCAGCCCCAGCATTTT.